This TCR beta chain originates from a study of CD8+ T cells in alopecia areata. Isolated RNA was reverse transcribed into cDNA used as the sequencing template. Profiled with immunoSEQ multiplex PCR; TCRdb holds only in-frame clones, not every one. The table records more than 200,000 clones, approximately 67% of them present only once. Germline V lookup: CDR1 GTSNPN, CDR2 SVGIG (reference sequence). The CDR3 consists of 13 residues. V dropped 5 bases and J dropped 2 bases, with 12 bases sitting between them. Noted treatment: oral pan-JAK inhibitor, 5-10 mg twice daily. The source of this sequence is a human donor with alopecia areata. This material consisted of CD4+ T cells sorted from blood, taken at approximately week 42, from a patient treated with tofacitinib. V gene TRBV30 combines with J gene TRBJ1-1, with unresolved D. The CDR3 is CAWVSVANTEAFF. CDR3 nucleotides: TGTGCCTGGGTTTCTGTAGCAAACACTGAAGCTTTCTTT.